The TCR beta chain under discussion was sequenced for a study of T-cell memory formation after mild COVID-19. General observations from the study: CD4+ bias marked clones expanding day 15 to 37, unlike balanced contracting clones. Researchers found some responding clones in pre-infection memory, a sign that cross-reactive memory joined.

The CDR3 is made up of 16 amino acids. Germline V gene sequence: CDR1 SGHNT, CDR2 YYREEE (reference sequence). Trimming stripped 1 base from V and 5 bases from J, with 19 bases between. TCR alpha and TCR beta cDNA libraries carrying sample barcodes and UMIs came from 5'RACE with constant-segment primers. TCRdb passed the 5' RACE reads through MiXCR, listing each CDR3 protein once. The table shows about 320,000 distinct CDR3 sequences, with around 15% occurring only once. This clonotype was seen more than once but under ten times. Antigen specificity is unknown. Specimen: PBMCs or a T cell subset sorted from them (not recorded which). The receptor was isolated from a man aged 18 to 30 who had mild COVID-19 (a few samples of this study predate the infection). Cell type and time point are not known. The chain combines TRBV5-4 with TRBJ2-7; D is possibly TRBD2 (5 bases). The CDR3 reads CASSLSGSRKLDEQYF. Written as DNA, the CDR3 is TGTGCCAGCAGCTTGAGTGGGAGTAGGAAATTGGACGAGCAGTACTTC.